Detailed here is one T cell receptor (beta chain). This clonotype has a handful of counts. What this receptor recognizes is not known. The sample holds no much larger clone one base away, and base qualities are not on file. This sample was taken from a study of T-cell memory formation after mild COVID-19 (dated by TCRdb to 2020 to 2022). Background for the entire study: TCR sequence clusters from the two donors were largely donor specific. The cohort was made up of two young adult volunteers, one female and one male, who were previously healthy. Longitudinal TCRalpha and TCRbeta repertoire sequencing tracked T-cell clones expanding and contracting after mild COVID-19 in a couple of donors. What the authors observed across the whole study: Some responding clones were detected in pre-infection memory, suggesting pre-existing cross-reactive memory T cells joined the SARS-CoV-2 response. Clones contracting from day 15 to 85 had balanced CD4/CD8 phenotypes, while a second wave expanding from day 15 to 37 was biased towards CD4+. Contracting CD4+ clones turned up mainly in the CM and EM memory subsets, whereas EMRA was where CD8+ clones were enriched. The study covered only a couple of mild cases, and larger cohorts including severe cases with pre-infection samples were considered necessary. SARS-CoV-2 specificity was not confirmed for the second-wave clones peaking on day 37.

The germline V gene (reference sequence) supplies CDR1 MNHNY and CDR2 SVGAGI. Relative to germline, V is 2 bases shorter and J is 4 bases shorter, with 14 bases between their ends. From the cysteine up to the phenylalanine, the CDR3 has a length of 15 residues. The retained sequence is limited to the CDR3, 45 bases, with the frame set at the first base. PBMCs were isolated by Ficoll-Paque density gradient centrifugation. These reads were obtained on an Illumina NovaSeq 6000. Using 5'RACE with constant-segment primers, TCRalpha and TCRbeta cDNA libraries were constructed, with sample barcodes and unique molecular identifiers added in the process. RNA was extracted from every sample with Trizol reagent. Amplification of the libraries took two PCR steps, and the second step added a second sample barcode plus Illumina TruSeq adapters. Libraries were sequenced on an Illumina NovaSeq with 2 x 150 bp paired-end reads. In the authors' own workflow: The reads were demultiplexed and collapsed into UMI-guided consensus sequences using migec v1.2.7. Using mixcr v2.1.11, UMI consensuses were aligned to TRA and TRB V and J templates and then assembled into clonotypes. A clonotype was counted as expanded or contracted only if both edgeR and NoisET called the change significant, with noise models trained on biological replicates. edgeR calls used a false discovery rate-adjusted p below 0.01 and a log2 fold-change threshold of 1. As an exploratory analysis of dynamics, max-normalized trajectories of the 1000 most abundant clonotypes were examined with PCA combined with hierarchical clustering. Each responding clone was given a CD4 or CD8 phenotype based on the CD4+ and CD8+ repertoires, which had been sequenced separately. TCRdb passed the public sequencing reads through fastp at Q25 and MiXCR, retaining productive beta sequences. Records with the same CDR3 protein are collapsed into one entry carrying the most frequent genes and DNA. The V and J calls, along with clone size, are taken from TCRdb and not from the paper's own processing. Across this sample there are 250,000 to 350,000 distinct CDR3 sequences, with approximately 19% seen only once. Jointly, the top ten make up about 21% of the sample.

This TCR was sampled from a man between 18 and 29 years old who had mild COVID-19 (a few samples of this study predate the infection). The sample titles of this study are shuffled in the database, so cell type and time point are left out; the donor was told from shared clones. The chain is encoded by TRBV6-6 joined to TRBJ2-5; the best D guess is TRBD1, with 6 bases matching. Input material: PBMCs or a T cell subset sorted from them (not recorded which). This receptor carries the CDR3 CASSYTGVGGETQYF. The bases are TGTGCCAGCAGTTACACCGGAGTAGGGGGAGAGACCCAGTACTTC.